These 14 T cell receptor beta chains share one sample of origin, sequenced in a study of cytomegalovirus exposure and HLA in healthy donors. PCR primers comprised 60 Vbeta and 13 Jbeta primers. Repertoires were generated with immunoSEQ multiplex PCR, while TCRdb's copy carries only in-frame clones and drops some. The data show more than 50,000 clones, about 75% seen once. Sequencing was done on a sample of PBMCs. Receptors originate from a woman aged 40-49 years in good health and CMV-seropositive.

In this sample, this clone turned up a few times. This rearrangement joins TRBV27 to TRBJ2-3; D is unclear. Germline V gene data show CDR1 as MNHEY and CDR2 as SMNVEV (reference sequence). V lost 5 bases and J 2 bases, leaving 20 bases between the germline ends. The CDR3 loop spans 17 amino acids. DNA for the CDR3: TGTGCCAGCAGTCCCCTGGCGGTGGGTCGGGTCACAGATACGCAGTATTTT. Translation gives CASSPLAVGRVTDTQYF.

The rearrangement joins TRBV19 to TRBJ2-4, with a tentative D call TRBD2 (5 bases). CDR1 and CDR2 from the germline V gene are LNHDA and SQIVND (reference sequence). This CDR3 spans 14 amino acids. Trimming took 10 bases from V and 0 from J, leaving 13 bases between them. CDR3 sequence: CAISDGLAKNIQYF. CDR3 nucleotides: TGTGCCATTTCGGATGGACTAGCCAAAAACATTCAGTACTTC.

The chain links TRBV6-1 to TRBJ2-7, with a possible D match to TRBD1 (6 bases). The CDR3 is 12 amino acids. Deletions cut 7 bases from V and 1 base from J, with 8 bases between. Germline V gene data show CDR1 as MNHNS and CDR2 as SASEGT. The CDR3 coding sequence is TGTGCCAGCAAACAGGGATCCTACGAGCAGTACTTC. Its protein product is CASKQGSYEQYF.

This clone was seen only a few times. CDR3 nucleotide sequence: TGTGCCAGTAGTATACACAGAGATGAAAAACTGTTTTTT. Its translation: CASSIHRDEKLFF. This sequence joins TRBV19 and TRBJ1-4; D gene ambiguous. The CDR3 length is 13 residues. Germline V CDR1 and CDR2: LNHDA, SQIVND (reference sequence). With 2 bases removed from V and 6 bases from J, the gap between germline ends came to 7 bases.

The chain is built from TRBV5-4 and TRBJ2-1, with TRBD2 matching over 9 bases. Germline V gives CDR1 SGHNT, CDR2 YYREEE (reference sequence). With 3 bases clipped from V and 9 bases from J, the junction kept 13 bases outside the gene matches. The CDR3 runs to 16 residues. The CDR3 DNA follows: TGTGCCAGCAGCTCCGGTCAGGCGGGGGGGCAGGGTGAGCAGTTCTTC. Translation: CASSSGQAGGQGEQFF.

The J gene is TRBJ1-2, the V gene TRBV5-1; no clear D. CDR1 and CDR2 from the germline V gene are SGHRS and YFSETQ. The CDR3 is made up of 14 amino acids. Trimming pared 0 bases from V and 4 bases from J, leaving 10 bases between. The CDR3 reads CASSLESQVYGYTF. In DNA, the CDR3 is TGCGCCAGCAGCTTGGAGTCGCAGGTCTATGGCTACACCTTC.

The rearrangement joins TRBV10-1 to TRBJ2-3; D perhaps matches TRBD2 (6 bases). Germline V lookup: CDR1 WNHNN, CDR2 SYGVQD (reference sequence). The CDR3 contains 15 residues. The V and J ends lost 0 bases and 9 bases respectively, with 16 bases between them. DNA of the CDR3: TGCGCCAGCAGTGAGTCGGCGGGGTGGTCGGAAACGCAGTATTTT. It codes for CASSESAGWSETQYF.

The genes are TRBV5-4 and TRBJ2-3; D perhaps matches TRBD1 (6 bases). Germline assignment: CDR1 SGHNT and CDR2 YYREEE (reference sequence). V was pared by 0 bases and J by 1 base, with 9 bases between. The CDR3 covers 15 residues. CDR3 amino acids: CASSLAAGGTDTQYF. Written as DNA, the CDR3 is TGTGCCAGCAGCTTGGCCGCAGGGGGCACAGATACGCAGTATTTT.

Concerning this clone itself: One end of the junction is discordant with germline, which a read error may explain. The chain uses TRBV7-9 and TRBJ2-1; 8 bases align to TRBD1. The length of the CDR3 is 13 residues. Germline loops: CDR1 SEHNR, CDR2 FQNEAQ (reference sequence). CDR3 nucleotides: TGTTCCAGCAGCTTAGGACAGGGAGGTGAGCAGTTCTTC. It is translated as CSSSLGQGGEQFF.

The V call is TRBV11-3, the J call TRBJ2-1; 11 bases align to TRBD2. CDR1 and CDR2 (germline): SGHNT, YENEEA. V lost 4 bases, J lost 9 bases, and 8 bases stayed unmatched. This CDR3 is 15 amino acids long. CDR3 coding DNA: TGTGCCAGCAGCTATAGCGGGGGGGCGGAGGGTGAGCAGTTCTTC. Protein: CASSYSGGAEGEQFF.

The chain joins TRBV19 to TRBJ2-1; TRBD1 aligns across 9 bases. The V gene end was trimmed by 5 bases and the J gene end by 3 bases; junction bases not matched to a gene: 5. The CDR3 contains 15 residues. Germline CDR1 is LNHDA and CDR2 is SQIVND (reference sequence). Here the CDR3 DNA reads TGTGCCAGTAGTCCCACGGGACAGGGCTACAATGAGCAGTTCTTC. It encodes CASSPTGQGYNEQFF.

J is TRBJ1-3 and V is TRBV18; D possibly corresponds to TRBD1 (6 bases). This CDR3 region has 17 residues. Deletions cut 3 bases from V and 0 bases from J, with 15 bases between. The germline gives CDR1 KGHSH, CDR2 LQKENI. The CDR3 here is CASSPRQDRNSGNTIYF. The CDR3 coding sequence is TGTGCCAGCTCACCGAGACAGGACCGCAACTCTGGAAACACCATATATTTT.

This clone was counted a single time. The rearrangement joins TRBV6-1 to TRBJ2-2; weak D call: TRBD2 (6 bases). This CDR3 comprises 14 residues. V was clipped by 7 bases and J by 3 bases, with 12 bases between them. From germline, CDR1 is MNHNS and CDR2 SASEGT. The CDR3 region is CASTERRDTGELFF. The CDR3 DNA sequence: TGTGCCAGCACTGAGCGGAGGGACACCGGGGAGCTGTTTTTT.

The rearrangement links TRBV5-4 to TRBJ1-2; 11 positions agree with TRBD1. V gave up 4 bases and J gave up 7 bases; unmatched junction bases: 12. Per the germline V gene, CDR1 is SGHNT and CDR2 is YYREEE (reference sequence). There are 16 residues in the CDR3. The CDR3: CASSQRTGGVGGGYTF. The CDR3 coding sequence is TGTGCCAGCAGCCAGCGGACAGGGGGCGTCGGCGGTGGCTACACCTTC.